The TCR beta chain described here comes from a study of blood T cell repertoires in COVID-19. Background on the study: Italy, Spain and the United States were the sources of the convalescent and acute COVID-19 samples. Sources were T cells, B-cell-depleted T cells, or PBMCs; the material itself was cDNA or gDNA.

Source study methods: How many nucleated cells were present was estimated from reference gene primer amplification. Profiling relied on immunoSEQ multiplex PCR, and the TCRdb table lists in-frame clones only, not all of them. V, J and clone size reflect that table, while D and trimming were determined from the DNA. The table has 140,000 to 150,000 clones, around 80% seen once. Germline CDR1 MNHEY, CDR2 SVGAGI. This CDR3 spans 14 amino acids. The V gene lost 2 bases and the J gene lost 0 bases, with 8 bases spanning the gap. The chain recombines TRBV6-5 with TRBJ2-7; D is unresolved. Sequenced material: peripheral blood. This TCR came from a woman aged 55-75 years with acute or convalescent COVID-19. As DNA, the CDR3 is TGTGCCAGCAGTTACACGCCCAGCTCCTACGAGCAGTACTTC. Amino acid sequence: CASSYTPSSYEQYF.